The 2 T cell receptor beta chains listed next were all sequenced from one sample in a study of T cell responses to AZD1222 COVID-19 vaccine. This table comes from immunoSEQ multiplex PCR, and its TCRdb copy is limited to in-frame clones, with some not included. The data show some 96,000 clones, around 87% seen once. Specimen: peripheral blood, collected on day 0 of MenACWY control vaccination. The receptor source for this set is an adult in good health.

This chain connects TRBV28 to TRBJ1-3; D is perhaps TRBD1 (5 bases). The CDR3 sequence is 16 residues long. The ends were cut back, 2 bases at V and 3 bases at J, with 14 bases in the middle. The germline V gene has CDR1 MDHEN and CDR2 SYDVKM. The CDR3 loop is CASSLRAGSFGNTIYF. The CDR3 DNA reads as TGTGCCAGCAGTTTACGGGCAGGGTCGTTTGGAAACACCATATATTTT.

DNA for the CDR3: TGTGCCAGCAGCTTAGGATTGGGTCCGGACTACGAGCAGTACTTC. Translated, it gives CASSLGLGPDYEQYF. This sequence joins TRBV5-4 and TRBJ2-7; no clear D gene. Germline values: CDR1 SGHNT, CDR2 YYREEE (reference sequence). The CDR3 is made up of 15 amino acids. V lost 2 bases to trimming and J lost 3 bases, with 15 bases between them. The full variable domain, in which reference TRBV5-4 and TRBJ2-7 provide the parts outside the CDR3, is ETGVTQSPTHLIKTRGQQVTLRCSSQSGHNTVSWYQQALGQGPQFIFQYYREEENGRGNFPPRFSGLQFPNYSSELNVNALELDDSALYLCASSLGLGPDYEQYFGPGTRLTVT.